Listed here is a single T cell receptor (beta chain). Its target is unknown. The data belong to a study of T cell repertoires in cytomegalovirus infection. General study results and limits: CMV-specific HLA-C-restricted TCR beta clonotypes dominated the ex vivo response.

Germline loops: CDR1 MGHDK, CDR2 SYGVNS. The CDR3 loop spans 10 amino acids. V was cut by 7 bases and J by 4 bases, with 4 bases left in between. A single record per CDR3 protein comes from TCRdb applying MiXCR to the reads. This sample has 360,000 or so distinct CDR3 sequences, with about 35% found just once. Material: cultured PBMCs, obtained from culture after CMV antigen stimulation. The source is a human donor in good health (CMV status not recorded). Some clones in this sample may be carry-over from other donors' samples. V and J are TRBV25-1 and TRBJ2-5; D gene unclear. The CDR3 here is CASNGETQYF. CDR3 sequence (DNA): TGTGCCAGCAATGGAGAGACCCAGTACTTC.